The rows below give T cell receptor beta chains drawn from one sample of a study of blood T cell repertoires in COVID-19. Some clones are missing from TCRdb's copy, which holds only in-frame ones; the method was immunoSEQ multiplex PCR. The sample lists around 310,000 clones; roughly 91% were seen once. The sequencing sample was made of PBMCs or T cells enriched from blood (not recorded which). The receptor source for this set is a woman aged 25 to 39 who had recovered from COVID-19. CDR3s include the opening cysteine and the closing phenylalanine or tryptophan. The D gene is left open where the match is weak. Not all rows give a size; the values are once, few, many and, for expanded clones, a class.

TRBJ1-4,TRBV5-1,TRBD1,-,CASSSTGTATNEKLFF,TGCGCCAGCAGCTCAACCGGGACAGCAACTAATGAAAAACTGTTTTTT
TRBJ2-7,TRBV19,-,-,CASSIVPGVSYEQYF,TGTGCCAGTAGTATCGTCCCCGGGGTATCCTACGAGCAGTACTTC
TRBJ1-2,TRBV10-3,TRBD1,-,CAISPGGNYGYTF,TGTGCCATCAGTCCAGGGGGTAACTATGGCTACACCTTC
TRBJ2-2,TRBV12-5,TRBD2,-,CASGLVYWASGRTAGELFF,TGTGCTAGTGGTTTGGTTTATTGGGCGAGCGGGAGAACCGCCGGGGAGCTGTTTTTT
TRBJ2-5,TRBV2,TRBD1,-,CASRGTVQETQYF,TGTGCCAGCAGGGGGACAGTTCAAGAGACCCAGTACTTC
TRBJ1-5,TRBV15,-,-,CATSREASSNQPQHF,TGTGCCACCAGCAGAGAAGCGTCGAGCAATCAGCCCCAGCATTTT
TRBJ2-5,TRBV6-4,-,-,CASSDYFGSAETQYF,TGTGCCAGCAGTGACTATTTTGGGAGTGCGGAGACCCAGTACTTC
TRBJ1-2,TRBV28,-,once,CASSLVQGQRIRTTKRNYGYTF,TGTGCCAGCAGTTTGGTACAAGGACAGAGAATACGAACGACCAAACGTAACTATGGCTACACCTTC
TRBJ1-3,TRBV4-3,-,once,CASSQRGVGNTIYF,TGCGCCAGCAGCCAACGGGGGGTTGGAAACACCATATATTTT
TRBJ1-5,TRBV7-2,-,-,CASSRTHSNQPQHF,TGTGCCAGCAGCCGGACACATAGCAATCAGCCCCAGCATTTT
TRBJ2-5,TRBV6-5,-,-,CASSKPGRSGTQYF,TGTGCCAGCAGTAAGCCGGGGAGGTCGGGGACCCAGTACTTC
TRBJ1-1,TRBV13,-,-,CASSPEGEPVLMNTEAFF,TGTGCCAGCAGCCCAGAGGGGGAACCAGTATTAATGAACACTGAAGCTTTCTTT
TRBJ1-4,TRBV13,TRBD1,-,CASSPRDTQGELFF,TGTGCCAGCAGCCCCCGGGACACCCAGGGGGAACTGTTTTTT
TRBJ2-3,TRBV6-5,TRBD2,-,CASSSTLAGGPDTQYF,TGTGCCAGCAGTTCCACACTAGCGGGAGGGCCAGATACGCAGTATTTT
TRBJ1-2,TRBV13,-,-,CASSLMSGTFYGYTF,TGTGCCAGCAGCTTAATGAGCGGGACCTTCTATGGCTACACCTTC
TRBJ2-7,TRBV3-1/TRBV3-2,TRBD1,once,CASSLQSWDRGYEQYF,TGTGCCAGCAGCCTACAAAGCTGGGACAGGGGCTACGAGCAGTACTTC
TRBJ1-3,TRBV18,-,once,CASSASAAGNTIYF,TGTGCCAGCTCAGCCTCGGCAGCGGGAAACACCATATATTTT